These 30 T cell receptor beta chains came from one sample sequenced in a study of blood T cell repertoires in COVID-19. Some clones are missing from TCRdb's copy, which holds only in-frame ones; the method was immunoSEQ multiplex PCR. The table records a few hundred thousand clones, more than 85% of them present only once. The sequencing input was peripheral blood. The receptors stem from a woman in her 70s with active or convalescent COVID-19.

This rearrangement joins TRBV27 to TRBJ1-4; 10 bases align to TRBD1. The V segment lost 5 bases and the J segment 8 bases; nucleotides outside the gene matches: 8. This CDR3 has 15 amino acids. In germline, CDR1 is MNHEY, CDR2 SMNVEV (reference sequence). DNA for the CDR3: TGTGCCAGCAGTCTCAGACAGGGGGCAGGGGAAAAACTGTTTTTT. Amino acids: CASSLRQGAGEKLFF.

The V call is TRBV6-5, the J call TRBJ1-1, with 8 bases that match TRBD1. The CDR3 is 16 amino acids. Looked up from germline, CDR1 is MNHEY and CDR2 is SVGAGI. V lost 1 base to trimming and J lost 3 bases; unmatched junction nucleotides: 7. The CDR3 loop reads CASSYFPQQGDTEAFF. The CDR3 DNA sequence: TGTGCCAGCAGTTACTTCCCTCAACAGGGGGACACTGAAGCTTTCTTT.

This clone was seen just once. Other DNA sequences in the sample encode the same CDR3. The chain links TRBV4-3 to TRBJ1-4, with 10 nucleotides matching TRBD1. This CDR3 is built from 14 residues. The J segment lost 8 bases and the V segment lost 3 bases, leaving 3 bases of the junction unmatched. Germline CDR1 LGHNA, CDR2 YSLEER. In DNA form, the CDR3 reads TGCGCCAGCAGCCAGGACAGGGGGAACGAAAAACTGTTTTTT. Amino acids: CASSQDRGNEKLFF.

DNA for the CDR3: TGTGCCAGCAGCGTAGCAGGCCTCCATAATTCACCCCTCCACTTT. Encoded protein: CASSVAGLHNSPLHF. The chain carries TRBV9 and TRBJ1-6, with D unresolved. Germline CDR1 SGDLS, CDR2 YYNGEE. CDR3 length: 15 residues. Deletions cut 0 bases from V and 5 bases from J, with 9 bases between.

The V and J genes are TRBV3-1 (or the pseudogene TRBV3-2) and TRBJ1-3; 7 bases line up with TRBD1. Germline values: CDR1 LGHDT, CDR2 YNNKEL (reference sequence). The ends lost 1 base at V and 1 base at J; junction bases unmatched: 7. The CDR3 is made up of 17 amino acids. As DNA, the CDR3 is TGTGCCAGCAGCCAAGGGCAGGGGGTAACGTCTGGAAACACCATATATTTT. Its translation is CASSQGQGVTSGNTIYF.

CDR3 protein: CASSLASGGPRSYNEQFF. In nucleotides, the CDR3 is TGCGCCAGCAGCTTGGCTAGCGGGGGGCCCCGTTCCTACAATGAGCAGTTCTTC. The J gene is TRBJ2-1, the V gene TRBV5-1; 11 bases map to TRBD2. After removal of 0 bases from V and 1 base from J, the junction contained 6 bases not matched to a gene. CDR3 size: 18 residues. The V gene's germline CDR1 is SGHRS and CDR2 YFSETQ.

This chain connects TRBV7-9 to TRBJ1-6; D is ambiguous. The CDR3 covers 15 residues. Per germline, CDR1 SEHNR and CDR2 FQNEAQ (reference sequence). Trimming took off 2 bases at V and 1 base at J, with 6 bases between the two ends. CDR3 sequence (DNA): TGTGCCAGCAGCTTAACGGGGTCCTATAATTCACCCCTCCACTTT. Amino acids: CASSLTGSYNSPLHF.

This chain's CDR3 is CASSFRGKGDQAFF. DNA for the CDR3: TGTGCCAGCAGCTTCCGGGGGAAGGGAGACCAAGCTTTCTTT. The rearrangement uses TRBV11-2 and TRBJ1-1, with D possibly TRBD1 on 5 matching bases. This CDR3 has 14 amino acids. The germline V and J ends were trimmed by 3 bases and 9 bases, with 17 bases remaining between them. Germline-derived CDR1 and CDR2 are SGHAT and FQNNGV.

The chain couples TRBV10-2 to TRBJ2-2, with D perhaps matching TRBD1 (5 bases). Germline CDR1 is WSHSY and CDR2 is SAAADI. The CDR3 loop spans 13 amino acids. The V end was cut by 10 bases, the J end by 7 bases, with 16 bases between. CDR3 sequence reads: CATGDAGHGELFF. CDR3 DNA: TGCGCCACCGGTGACGCAGGGCACGGGGAGCTGTTTTTT.

The chain is built from TRBV5-1 and TRBJ1-1, with D perhaps matching TRBD1 (6 bases). This CDR3 is 16 amino acids long. Deletions cut 3 bases from V and 1 base from J, with 16 bases between. In germline, CDR1 is SGHRS, CDR2 YFSETQ. CDR3 coding DNA: TGCGCCAGCAGCTCACAAGCTATGGGACAGAACACTGAAGCTTTCTTT. It is translated as CASSSQAMGQNTEAFF.

CDR3: CASSLAGGASTGELFF. In DNA form, the CDR3 reads TGTGCCAGCAGCCTCGCGGGGGGGGCTTCCACCGGGGAGCTGTTTTTT. This chain uses TRBV7-3 with TRBJ2-2; TRBD2 matches 9 bases. The germline CDR1 and CDR2 sequences are SGHTA and FQGTGA. V shed 5 bases, J shed 4 bases, and the junction held 8 bases outside the gene matches. The CDR3 runs to 16 residues. The full variable domain, completed using reference TRBV7-3 and TRBJ2-2, is GAGVSQTPSNKVTEKGKYVELRCDPISGHTALYWYRQSLGQGPEFLIYFQGTGAADDSGLPNDRFFAVRPEGSVSTLKIQRTERGDSAVYLCASSLAGGASTGELFFGEGSRLTVL.

This rearrangement joins TRBV7-2 to TRBJ1-5, with 9 positions matching TRBD1. J lost 4 bases, V lost 4 bases, and 5 bases had no gene match. CDR3 length equals 15 residues. Germline V gene data show CDR1 as SGHTA and CDR2 as FQGNSA. CDR3 DNA: TGTGCCAGCAGCTCTCCACAGGGGGCTAATCAGCCCCAGCATTTT. It specifies CASSSPQGANQPQHF.

This sequence joins TRBV7-3 and TRBJ2-2, with a tentative D call TRBD1 (6 bases). The V and J ends lost 5 bases and 6 bases respectively, with 10 bases between them. CDR3 length: 13 amino acids. The germline gives CDR1 SGHTA, CDR2 FQGTGA. The DNA of the CDR3 is TGTGCCAGCAGCGTCTCAGGGGCCGGGGAGCTGTTTTTT. Its protein is CASSVSGAGELFF.

V gene TRBV5-1 combines with J gene TRBJ2-6, with 8 bases that match TRBD1. CDR1 SGHRS and CDR2 YFSETQ come from the germline V gene. Germline trimming cut 5 bases from V and 0 bases from J; bases unmatched to any gene: 10. The CDR3 covers 18 residues. For the CDR3, the DNA is TGCGCCAGCAGTTCATGGACAGGGCCGAGCTCTGGGGCCAACGTCCTGACTTTC. Its protein product is CASSSWTGPSSGANVLTF. Filled out from reference TRBV5-1 and TRBJ2-6, the complete variable domain reads KAGVTQTPRYLIKTRGQQVTLSCSPISGHRSVSWYQQTPGQGLQFLFEYFSETQRNKGNFPGRFSGRQFSNSRSEMNVSTLELGDSALYLCASSSWTGPSSGANVLTFGAGSRLTVL.

The rearrangement uses TRBV5-4 and TRBJ2-7; TRBD2 matches at 7 bases. There are 14 residues in the CDR3. V was pared by 4 bases and J by 10 bases, with 14 bases of the junction left unmatched. Germline V gene lookup returns CDR1 SGHNT and CDR2 YYREEE (reference sequence). CDR3 region: CASSPGGVLKDQYF. CDR3 bases: TGTGCCAGCAGCCCTGGGGGGGTACTCAAGGACCAGTACTTC.

This rearrangement joins TRBV18 to TRBJ1-2, with D uncertain. The CDR3 contains 16 residues. Germline V gene lookup returns CDR1 KGHSH and CDR2 LQKENI. V lost 3 bases and J lost 4, with 18 bases in between. CDR3 loop: CASSPVEGGSSYGYTF. In nucleotides, the CDR3 is TGTGCCAGCTCACCCGTTGAGGGAGGATCCTCCTATGGCTACACCTTC.

In this sample, this clone turned up once. This chain links TRBV4-3 with TRBJ1-6; D possibly corresponds to TRBD1 (5 bases). Germline V gives CDR1 LGHNA, CDR2 YSLEER. The CDR3 is 15 amino acids. Trimming took off 1 base at V and 12 bases at J, with 16 bases between the two ends. The CDR3 DNA reads as TGCGCCAGCAGCCAAGTCGGACGCGCTAGGGGACCCCTCCACTTT. Translated, it gives CASSQVGRARGPLHF.

The chain links TRBV7-6 to TRBJ1-1, with TRBD1 matching over 7 bases. V was clipped by 6 bases and J by 1 base; unmatched bases: 5. This CDR3 has 14 amino acids. CDR1 is SGHVS, CDR2 FNYEAQ, per germline. CDR3 loop: CASSSDRPNTEAFF. Here the CDR3 DNA reads TGTGCCAGCAGTTCGGACAGGCCGAACACTGAAGCTTTCTTT.

In its sample, this clone was seen once. The junction shows a germline mismatch at one end, possibly a read error. The rearrangement uses TRBV24-1 and TRBJ2-7, with 7 bases identical to TRBD1. The germline CDR1 and CDR2 sequences are KGHDR and SFDVKD. CDR3 length: 13 residues. This CDR3 reads CATSDPGTVSLLF. CDR3 DNA: TGTGCCACCAGTGATCCCGGGACAGTGTCCTTGCTTTTC.

The chain uses TRBV10-3 and TRBJ1-5; 9 nucleotides align to TRBD1. The CDR3 covers 16 residues. The V gene's germline CDR1 is ENHRY and CDR2 SYGVKD. Trimming took 5 bases from V and 6 from J; bases not matched to a gene: 11. The CDR3 loop is CAISRTGVAGSQPQHF. The CDR3 region has the DNA TGTGCCATCAGTAGGACAGGGGTAGCGGGTAGTCAGCCCCAGCATTTT.

The chain recombines TRBV19 with TRBJ1-2; 7 bases map to TRBD1. The CDR3 consists of 12 residues. Germline assignment: CDR1 LNHDA and CDR2 SQIVND (reference sequence). The V segment lost 5 bases and the J segment 6 bases; nucleotides outside the gene matches: 3. CDR3 sequence: CASSYRGDGYTF. CDR3 sequence (DNA): TGTGCCAGTAGTTACAGGGGCGATGGCTACACCTTC.

V and J are TRBV6-1 and TRBJ1-3; 8 bases match TRBD1. V trimming: 0 bases; J trimming: 0 bases; junction bases outside the gene matches: 10. CDR1 is MNHNS, CDR2 SASEGT, per germline. CDR3 size: 19 residues. As DNA, the CDR3 is TGTGCCAGCAGTGAAGCGTCTGGGCAGGGGGCGATCTCTGGAAACACCATATATTTT. Translation gives CASSEASGQGAISGNTIYF.

This sequence joins TRBV12-5 and TRBJ1-1; D might be TRBD1 (5 bases). Trimming took 1 base from V and 5 from J, leaving 5 bases between them. Germline CDR1 is LGHNT and CDR2 is FRNRAP. The CDR3 totals 12 residues. CDR3 loop: CASGLEGTEAFF. The CDR3 coding sequence is TGTGCTAGTGGTTTGGAGGGGACTGAAGCTTTCTTT.

V and J are TRBV24-1 and TRBJ1-5, with D perhaps matching TRBD1 (6 bases). Per germline, CDR1 KGHDR and CDR2 SFDVKD. The CDR3 sequence is 15 residues long. The ends were cut back, 4 bases at V and 3 bases at J, with 12 bases in the middle. CDR3 nucleotides: TGTGCCACCAGTGACCACGGGGGGCCCAATCAGCCCCAGCATTTT. It encodes CATSDHGGPNQPQHF.

This chain links TRBV7-9 with TRBJ1-1; 7 nucleotides line up with TRBD1. Germline V gene lookup returns CDR1 SEHNR and CDR2 FQNEAQ (reference sequence). The V segment lost 5 bases and the J segment 1 base; nucleotides outside the gene matches: 7. The CDR3 has 15 residues. CDR3 nucleotide sequence: TGTGCCAGCAGCCCACCGACAGGGTGGAACACTGAAGCTTTCTTT. Encoded protein: CASSPPTGWNTEAFF. Full variable domain (outside the CDR3, taken from reference TRBV7-9 and TRBJ1-1): DTGVSQNPRHKITKRGQNVTFRCDPISEHNRLYWYRQTLGQGPEFLTYFQNEAQLEKSRLLSDRFSAERPKGSFSTLEIQRTEQGDSAMYLCASSPPTGWNTEAFFGQGTRLTVV.

The CDR3 DNA reads TGTGCCAGTAGTATACGCTCGACAGAAGTAAGAAACATTCAGTACTTC. Its protein product is CASSIRSTEVRNIQYF. J is TRBJ2-4 and V is TRBV19, with D tentatively TRBD1 (5 bases). Germline V lookup: CDR1 LNHDA, CDR2 SQIVND (reference sequence). Trimming removed 2 bases at V and 6 bases at J, with 17 bases between. The CDR3 has 16 residues.

The chain combines TRBV7-7 with TRBJ2-5; 9 nucleotides align to TRBD1. J lost 5 bases, V lost 5 bases, and 6 bases had no gene match. This CDR3 is built from 14 residues. Germline V gives CDR1 SSHAT, CDR2 FNYEAQ (reference sequence). The CDR3, as DNA: TGTGCCAGCAGCGTACAGGGGGCGGAGGAGACCCAGTACTTC. Amino acids: CASSVQGAEETQYF.

The J gene is TRBJ1-6, the V gene TRBV25-1, with a tentative D call TRBD1 (5 bases). Looked up from germline, CDR1 is MGHDK and CDR2 is SYGVNS. This CDR3 region has 16 residues. Trimming removed 3 bases at V and 0 bases at J, with 9 bases between. The CDR3: CASSDPTVSYNSPLHF. CDR3 DNA: TGTGCCAGCAGTGATCCGACAGTCTCCTATAATTCACCCCTCCACTTT.

CDR3 sequence: CASSVKSDNSPLHF. For the CDR3, the DNA is TGTGCCAGCAGCGTTAAATCCGATAATTCACCCCTCCACTTT. The J gene is TRBJ1-6, the V gene TRBV9; D ambiguous. The CDR3 sequence is 14 residues long. The V gene lost 2 bases and the J gene lost 5 bases, with 8 bases spanning the gap. Germline V gene lookup returns CDR1 SGDLS and CDR2 YYNGEE.

This clone was observed a single time. The chain links TRBV6-2 or TRBV6-3 to TRBJ2-4; 9 bases are shared with TRBD1. With 5 bases clipped from V and 8 bases from J, the junction kept 10 bases outside the gene matches. Germline CDR1 and CDR2: MNHEY and SVGEGT. The CDR3 loop spans 15 amino acids. For the CDR3, the DNA is TGTGCCAGCAGTCGCCATACAGGGGGCGGTTACATTCAGTACTTC. It codes for CASSRHTGGGYIQYF.